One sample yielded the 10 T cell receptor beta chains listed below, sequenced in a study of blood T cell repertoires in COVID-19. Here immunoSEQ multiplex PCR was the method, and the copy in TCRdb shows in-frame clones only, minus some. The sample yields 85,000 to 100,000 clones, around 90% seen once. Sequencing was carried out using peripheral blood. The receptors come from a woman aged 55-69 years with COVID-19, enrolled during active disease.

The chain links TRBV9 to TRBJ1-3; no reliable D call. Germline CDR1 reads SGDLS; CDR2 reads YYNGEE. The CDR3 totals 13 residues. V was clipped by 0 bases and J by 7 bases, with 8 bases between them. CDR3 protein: CASSVALENTIYF. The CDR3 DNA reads TGTGCCAGCAGCGTAGCTCTGGAGAACACCATATATTTT.

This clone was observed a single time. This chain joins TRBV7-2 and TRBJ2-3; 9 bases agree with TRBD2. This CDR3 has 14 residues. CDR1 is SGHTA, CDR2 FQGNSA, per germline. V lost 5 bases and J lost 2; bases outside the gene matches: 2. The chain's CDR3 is CASSQGLATDTQYF. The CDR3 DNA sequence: TGTGCCAGCAGCCAGGGACTAGCCACAGATACGCAGTATTTT.

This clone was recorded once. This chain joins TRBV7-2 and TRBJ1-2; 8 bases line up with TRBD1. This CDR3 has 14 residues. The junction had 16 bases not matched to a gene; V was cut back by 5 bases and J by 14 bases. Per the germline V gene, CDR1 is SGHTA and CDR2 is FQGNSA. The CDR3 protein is CASSLGAQRTGCTF. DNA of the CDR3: TGTGCCAGCAGCCTAGGGGCACAAAGGACAGGGTGTACCTTC. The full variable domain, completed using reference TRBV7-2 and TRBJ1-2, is GAGVSQSPSNKVTEKGKDVELRCDPISGHTALYWYRQSLGQGLEFLIYFQGNSAPDKSGLPSDRFSAERTGGSVSTLTIQRTQQEDSAVYLCASSLGAQRTGCTFGSGTRLTVV.

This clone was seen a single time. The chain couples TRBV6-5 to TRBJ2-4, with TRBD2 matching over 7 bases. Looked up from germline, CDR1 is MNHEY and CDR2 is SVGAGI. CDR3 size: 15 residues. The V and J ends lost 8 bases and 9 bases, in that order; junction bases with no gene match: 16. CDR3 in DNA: TGTGCCAGCGCATTAGATAATATGGGGGAGGGCATTCAGTACTTC. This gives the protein CASALDNMGEGIQYF.

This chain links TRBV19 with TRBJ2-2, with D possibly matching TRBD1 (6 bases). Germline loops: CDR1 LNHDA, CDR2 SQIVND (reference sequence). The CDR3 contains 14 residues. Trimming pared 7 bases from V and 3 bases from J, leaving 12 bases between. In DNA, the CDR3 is TGTGCCAGTATTACAGGACAGCACACCGGGGAGCTGTTTTTT. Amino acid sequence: CASITGQHTGELFF.

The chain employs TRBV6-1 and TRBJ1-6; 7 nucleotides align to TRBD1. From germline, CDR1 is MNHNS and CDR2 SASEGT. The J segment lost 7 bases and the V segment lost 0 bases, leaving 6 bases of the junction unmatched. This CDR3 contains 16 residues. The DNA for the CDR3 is TGTGCCAGCAGTGAAGCACCGGGACAGCGAAATTCACCCCTCCACTTT. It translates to CASSEAPGQRNSPLHF.

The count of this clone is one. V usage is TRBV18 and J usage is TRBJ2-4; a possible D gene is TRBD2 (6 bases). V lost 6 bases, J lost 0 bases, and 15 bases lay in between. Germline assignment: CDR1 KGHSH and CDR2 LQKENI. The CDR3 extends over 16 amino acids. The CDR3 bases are TGTGCCAGCTCGGGGTTGGGTAGCGGAGCCAAAAACATTCAGTACTTC. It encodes CASSGLGSGAKNIQYF.

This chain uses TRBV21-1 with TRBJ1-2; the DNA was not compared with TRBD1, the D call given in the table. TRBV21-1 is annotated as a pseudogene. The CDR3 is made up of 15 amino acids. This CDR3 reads CASSKAGRSDEGYTF. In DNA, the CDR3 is TGTGCCAGCAGCAAAGCGGGGCGCAGCGATGAAGGCTACACCTTC.

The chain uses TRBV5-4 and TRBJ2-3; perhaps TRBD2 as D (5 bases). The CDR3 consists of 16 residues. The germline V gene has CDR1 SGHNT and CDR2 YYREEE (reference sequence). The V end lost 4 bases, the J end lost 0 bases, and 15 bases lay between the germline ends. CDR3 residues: CASSPRETASTDTQYF. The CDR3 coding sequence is TGTGCCAGCAGCCCAAGGGAGACCGCAAGCACAGATACGCAGTATTTT. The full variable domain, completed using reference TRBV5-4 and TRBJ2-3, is ETGVTQSPTHLIKTRGQQVTLRCSSQSGHNTVSWYQQALGQGPQFIFQYYREEENGRGNFPPRFSGLQFPNYSSELNVNALELDDSALYLCASSPRETASTDTQYFGPGTRLTVL.

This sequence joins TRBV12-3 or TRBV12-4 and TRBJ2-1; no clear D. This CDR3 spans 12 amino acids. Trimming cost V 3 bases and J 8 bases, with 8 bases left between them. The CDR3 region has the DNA TGTGCCAGCAGTTTGTTGCGCGATGAGCAGTTCTTC. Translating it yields CASSLLRDEQFF.